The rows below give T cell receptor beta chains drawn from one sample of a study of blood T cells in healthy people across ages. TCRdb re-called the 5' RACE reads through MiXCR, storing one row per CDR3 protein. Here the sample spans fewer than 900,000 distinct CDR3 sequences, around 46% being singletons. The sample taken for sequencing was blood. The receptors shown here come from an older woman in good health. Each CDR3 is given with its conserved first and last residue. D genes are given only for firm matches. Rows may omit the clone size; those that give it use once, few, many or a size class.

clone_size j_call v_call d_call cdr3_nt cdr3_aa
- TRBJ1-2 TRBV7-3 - TGTGCCAGCAGTCCCAGGGCGGGGGGCGACTATGGCTACACCTTC CASSPRAGGDYGYTF
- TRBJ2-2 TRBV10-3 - TGTGCCATCAGTGAACAGCCGAACACCGGGGAGCTGTTTTTT CAISEQPNTGELFF
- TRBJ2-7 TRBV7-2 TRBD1 TGTGCCAGCAGCTTAGCGTTGACAGGGGTCGAGCAGTACTTC CASSLALTGVEQYF
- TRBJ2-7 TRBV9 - TGTGCCAGCAGTGGGGGGACTTCCCGCTCCTACGAGCAGTACTTC CASSGGTSRSYEQYF
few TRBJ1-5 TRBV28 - TGTGCCAGTGCTCAAGGGAATCAGCCCCAGCATTTT CASAQGNQPQHF
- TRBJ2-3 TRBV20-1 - TGCAGTGTAAAAATCACAGGGGACTTAAGAGATACGCAGTATTTT CSVKITGDLRDTQYF
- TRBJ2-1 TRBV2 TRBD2 TGTGCCAGCAAAGTAGCGGGGGGATACTACAATGAGCAGTTCTTC CASKVAGGYYNEQFF
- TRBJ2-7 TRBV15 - TGTGCCACCAGCAGTCACGGCCCCTACGAGCAGTACTTC CATSSHGPYEQYF
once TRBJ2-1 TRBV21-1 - TGTGCCAGCGCTAACAGGGCTTCGGAGACCCAGTTCTTC CASANRASETQFF
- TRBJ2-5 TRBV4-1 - TGCGCCAGCAGCCAACCTATCATTGGCGGGACCCAGTACTTC CASSQPIIGGTQYF
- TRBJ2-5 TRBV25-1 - TGTGCCAGCAGTGAGGGGGGCAGGGCGGAGACCCAGTACTTC CASSEGGRAETQYF
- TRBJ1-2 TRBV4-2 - TGTGCCAGCAGCCATGGAGGACCGGGACGGGGAGACTACACCTTC CASSHGGPGRGDYTF
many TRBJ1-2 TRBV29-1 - TGCAGCGTACCCGAACCCTCCGGGACATTGACCTGGGGCTACACCTTC CSVPEPSGTLTWGYTF
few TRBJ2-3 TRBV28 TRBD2 TGTGCCAGCAGTCCAGGACTAGTTGGGAGCACAGATACGCAGTATTTT CASSPGLVGSTDTQYF
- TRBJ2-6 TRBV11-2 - TGTGCCAGCAATCAGGCAGGGGCCAACGTCCTGACTTTC CASNQAGANVLTF
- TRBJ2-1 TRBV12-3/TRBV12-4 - TGTGCCAGCAGGGTTAAACAGCTCAATGAGCAGTTCTTC CASRVKQLNEQFF
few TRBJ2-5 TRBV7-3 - TGTGCCAGCAGCATAAGCCTCAATGAGCAGTACTTC CASSISLNEQYF
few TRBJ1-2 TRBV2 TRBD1 TGTGCCAGCAGTCCGGGGGACAGGGTTGGCTACACCTTC CASSPGDRVGYTF
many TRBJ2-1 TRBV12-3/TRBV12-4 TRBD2 TGTGCCAGCACCTCCTCTTTAGCGGGGGCTCTTCAATTCAATGAGCAGTTCTTC CASTSSLAGALQFNEQFF
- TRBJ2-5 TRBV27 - TGTGCCAGCAGTTCAGGGGTGGCCTACGATGAGCAGTACTTC CASSSGVAYDEQYF
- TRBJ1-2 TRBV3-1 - TGTGCCACTTCATCCCGGGACGCAATGTATGGCTACACCTTC CATSSRDAMYGYTF
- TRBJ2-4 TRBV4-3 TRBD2 TGCGCCAGCAGCCAAGATCGTTTCCAACTAGCGGGAGAGGTGAAAGGCAAAAACATTCAGTACTTC CASSQDRFQLAGEVKGKNIQYF
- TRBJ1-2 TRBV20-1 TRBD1 TGCAGTGCCCGACTCCGGGACAGGGGGCCAGCTAACTATGGCTACACCTTC CSARLRDRGPANYGYTF
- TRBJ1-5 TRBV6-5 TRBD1 TGTGCCAGCAGTTACTCGGGACAGGGGGGTCAGCCCCAGCATTTT CASSYSGQGGQPQHF
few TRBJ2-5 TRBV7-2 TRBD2 TGTGCCAGCAGCCCGATACTAGCGGGAGGGTCAGAGACCCAGTACTTC CASSPILAGGSETQYF
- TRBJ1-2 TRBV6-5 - TGTGCCAGCCGGGGGGGCAGACCCACTAACTATGGCTACACCTTC CASRGGRPTNYGYTF
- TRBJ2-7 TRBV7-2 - TGTGCCAGCAGCTTAGATGCCTCCTTCACCTACGAGCAGTACTTC CASSLDASFTYEQYF
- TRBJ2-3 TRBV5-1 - TGCGCCAGCAGCTTGGCCGTTGACGGTACGCAGTATTTT CASSLAVDGTQYF
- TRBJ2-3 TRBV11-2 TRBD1 TGTGCCAGCAGCCTACGACAGGGGGCGGGATACGCGTATTTT CASSLRQGAGYAYF
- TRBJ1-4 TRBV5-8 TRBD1 TGTGCCAGCAGCTCCCGCCCGGGACAGGGAGTAAGCGAAAAACTGTTTTTT CASSSRPGQGVSEKLFF
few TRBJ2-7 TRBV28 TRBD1 TGTGCCAGCCAGTTCGACAGGGGCCCCTACGAGCAGTACTTC CASQFDRGPYEQYF
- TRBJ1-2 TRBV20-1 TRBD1 TGCAGTGCCATAAACCGGGACAGGGGGCCTGATGGCTACACCTTC CSAINRDRGPDGYTF
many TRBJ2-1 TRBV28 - TGTGCCAGCGGAGACAATGAGCAGTTCTTC CASGDNEQFF
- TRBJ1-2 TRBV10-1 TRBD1 TGCGCCAGCAGTGGCGACAGGGTAGATGGCTACACCTTC CASSGDRVDGYTF
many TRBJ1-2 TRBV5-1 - TGCGCCAGCAGCCCAGGGGAGAACTATGGCTACACCTTC CASSPGENYGYTF
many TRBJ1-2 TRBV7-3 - TGTGCCAGCAGCTCAAGGGGGGGAGCTAACTATGGCTACACCTTC CASSSRGGANYGYTF
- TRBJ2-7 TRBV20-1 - TGCAGTGCTAGGCCAGGGCAGTACGAGCAGTACTTC CSARPGQYEQYF
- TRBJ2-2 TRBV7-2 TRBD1 TGTGCCAGCAGCTTTATTGTTCGGGGACAGGGGGCCGGCGGGGAGCTGTTTTTT CASSFIVRGQGAGGELFF
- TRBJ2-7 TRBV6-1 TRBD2 TGTGCCAGCAGTGAAACAGCCGGGACTAGCGGCTCCTACGAGCAGTACTTC CASSETAGTSGSYEQYF
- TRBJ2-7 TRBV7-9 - TGTGCCAGCGGCTTAGGAGGGTCAGGTGGCCTCGAGCAGTACTTC CASGLGGSGGLEQYF
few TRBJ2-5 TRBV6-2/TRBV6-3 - TGTGCCAGCAGTTACCAAGCTCCAGAGACCCAGTACTTC CASSYQAPETQYF
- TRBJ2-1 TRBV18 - TGTGCCAGCTCACCACCCTTGGAGGGGGAAGCCTACAATGAGCAGTTCTTC CASSPPLEGEAYNEQFF
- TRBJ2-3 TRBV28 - TGTGCCAGCAGCAGACAGGCTACAGATACGCAGTATTTT CASSRQATDTQYF
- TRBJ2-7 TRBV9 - TGTGCCAGCAGCGTAGGGACTACTTCCTACGAGCAGTACTTC CASSVGTTSYEQYF
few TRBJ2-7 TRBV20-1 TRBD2 TGCAGTGCTAGAGATCCAGCGGGGAGTACCAACGAGCAGTACTTC CSARDPAGSTNEQYF
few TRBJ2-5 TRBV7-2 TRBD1 TGTGCCAGCAGTGAACTGACAGGGTTACAAGAGACCCAGTACTTC CASSELTGLQETQYF
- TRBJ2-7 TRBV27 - TGTGCCAGCAGTTTCACGCCGGGACTCCACTCCCCCTACGAGCAGTACTTC CASSFTPGLHSPYEQYF
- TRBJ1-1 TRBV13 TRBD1 TGTGCCAGCAGCCCGGGAACCGGGACAGGGGAGTGGAACACTGAAGCTTTCTTT CASSPGTGTGEWNTEAFF
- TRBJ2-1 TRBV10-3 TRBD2 TGTGCCATCAGTGAACCGGGACTAGCTTACAATGAGCAGTTCTTC CAISEPGLAYNEQFF
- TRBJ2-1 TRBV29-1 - TGCAGCGTTGATCCGGGCGGACCACGAGAGACCCAGTTCTTC CSVDPGGPRETQFF
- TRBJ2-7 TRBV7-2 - TGTGCCAGCAGCGAAGGGACCCCATACAATGAGCAGTACTTC CASSEGTPYNEQYF
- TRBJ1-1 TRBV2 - TGTGCCAGCAGTGAAAACGCCCGGTACACTGAAGCTTTCTTT CASSENARYTEAFF